The next 11 T cell receptor beta chains were all read from a single sample in a study of T cell changes during pregnancy in multiple sclerosis. Using immunoSEQ multiplex PCR, the repertoire was profiled, and TCRdb retains in-frame clones only, with some absent. The sample holds some 77,000 clones, about 88% seen once. Here the sequenced sample was peripheral blood, taken before pregnancy. These receptors were collected from a female donor with multiple sclerosis, enrolled in a pregnancy study.

The chain couples TRBV18 to TRBJ1-2; D call uncertain. This CDR3 has 15 amino acids. The V and J ends lost 1 base and 0 bases respectively, with 9 bases between them. Germline V lookup: CDR1 KGHSH, CDR2 LQKENI. The DNA for the CDR3 is TGTGCCAGCTCACCACGAGAGTTTTCTAACTATGGCTACACCTTC. Its translation is CASSPREFSNYGYTF.

The chain is built from TRBV4-3 and TRBJ2-1; 8 bases fit TRBD2. CDR1 is LGHNA and CDR2 is YSLEER in the germline V gene. Trimming removed 0 bases from V and 4 bases from J; junction bases left unmatched: 5. This CDR3 contains 16 residues. CDR3 sequence: CASSQDYGGGYNEQFF. The CDR3 coding sequence is TGCGCCAGCAGCCAAGATTACGGGGGGGGATACAATGAGCAGTTCTTC.

V usage is TRBV7-2 and J usage is TRBJ1-2; no clear D. With 2 bases removed from V and 4 bases from J, the gap between germline ends came to 8 bases. CDR3 length: 13 amino acids. Germline values: CDR1 SGHTA, CDR2 FQGNSA. This chain's CDR3 is CASSLSTSYGYTF. As DNA, the CDR3 is TGTGCCAGCAGCTTATCGACTTCCTATGGCTACACCTTC.

The chain joins TRBV4-1 to TRBJ2-6, with D tentatively TRBD1 (5 bases). Germline CDR1 MGHRA, CDR2 YSYEKL. The CDR3 has 15 residues. V shed 4 bases and J shed 1 base, with 8 bases lying between them. CDR3: CASSPDSSGANVLTF. CDR3 nucleotides: TGCGCCAGCAGCCCCGACAGTTCTGGGGCCAACGTCCTGACTTTC.

This chain links TRBV2 with TRBJ1-5, with D possibly TRBD1 on 5 matching bases. In germline, CDR1 is SNHLY, CDR2 FYNNEI. V lost 7 bases to trimming and J lost 4 bases, with 14 bases between them. The CDR3 runs 14 residues. CDR3 loop: CASKKGRDNQPQHF. CDR3 in DNA: TGTGCCAGCAAAAAAGGCAGGGATAATCAGCCCCAGCATTTT.

The chain is built from TRBV6-5 and TRBJ2-2; D is perhaps TRBD1 (6 bases). Germline CDR1 MNHEY, CDR2 SVGAGI. The CDR3 totals 16 residues. Trimming shortened V by 4 bases and J by 3 bases, and 15 bases separated the two germline ends. CDR3 amino acids: CASSSKIQGHTGELFF. The CDR3 region has the DNA TGTGCCAGCAGTTCCAAAATACAGGGTCACACCGGGGAGCTGTTTTTT.

This rearrangement joins TRBV27 to TRBJ2-7, with 8 bases matching TRBD1. The CDR3 is made up of 15 amino acids. Trimming cost V 2 bases and J 5 bases; bases outside gene matches: 8. Germline V gene sequence: CDR1 MNHEY, CDR2 SMNVEV (reference sequence). DNA of the CDR3: TGTGCCAGCAGTTTAAGGCAGGGGGCCCCGAACGAGCAGTACTTC. It specifies CASSLRQGAPNEQYF.

The V gene is TRBV4-3, the J gene TRBJ1-3; D is ambiguous. V lost 3 bases to trimming and J lost 0 bases, with 12 bases between them. This CDR3 has 16 residues. The V gene's germline CDR1 is LGHNA and CDR2 YSLEER. CDR3 sequence: CASSQWYSNSGNTIYF. CDR3 nucleotides: TGCGCCAGCAGCCAGTGGTACAGCAACTCTGGAAACACCATATATTTT.

A few counts support this clone. The chain carries TRBV5-6 and TRBJ2-1; the D is unclear. CDR1 SGHDT and CDR2 YYEEEE come from the germline V gene. V was trimmed by 2 bases and J by 9 bases, leaving 9 bases between them. The length of the CDR3 is 12 residues. CDR3 loop: CASSFSPGEQFF. The CDR3 bases are TGTGCCAGCAGCTTTTCCCCCGGTGAGCAGTTCTTC.

This rearrangement joins TRBV11-2 to TRBJ1-4; unclear D gene. V lost 0 bases and J lost 5, with 7 bases in between. CDR1 SGHAT and CDR2 FQNNGV come from the germline V gene. The CDR3 spans 14 residues. CDR3 coding DNA: TGTGCCAGCAGCTTAGAGCCGGGAAATGAAAAACTGTTTTTT. It yields the protein CASSLEPGNEKLFF.

A few counts support this clone. This chain connects TRBV9 to TRBJ1-2; 11 nucleotides line up with TRBD1. The junction had 4 bases not matched to a gene; V was cut back by 5 bases and J by 7 bases. This CDR3 region has 13 residues. Germline V CDR1 and CDR2: SGDLS, YYNGEE. CDR3 sequence: CASSGQGAGGYTF. The DNA for the CDR3 is TGTGCCAGCAGTGGACAGGGGGCCGGTGGCTACACCTTC. The whole variable domain, remainder taken from reference TRBV9 and TRBJ1-2, is DSGVTQTPKHLITATGQRVTLRCSPRSGDLSVYWYQQSLDQGLQFLIQYYNGEERAKGNILERFSAQQFPDLHSELNLSSLELGDSALYFCASSGQGAGGYTFGSGTRLTVV.